This TCR beta chain was documented in a study of blood T cell repertoires in COVID-19. Study at large: Whether acute or convalescent, the COVID-19 samples came from the United States, Italy and Spain.

This CDR3 region has 16 residues. Per the germline V gene, CDR1 is ENHRY and CDR2 is SYGVKD. Trimming stripped 5 bases from V and 2 bases from J, with 17 bases between. Clones were read by immunoSEQ multiplex PCR, and TCRdb kept only the in-frame ones, dropping some. Among some 270,000 clones, 75% to 95% were seen once, and the ten largest hold roughly 2.9%. Sequenced input: PBMCs or T cells enriched from blood (not recorded which). The receptor's source is a man in his forties who had been exposed to COVID-19. The chain is built from TRBV10-3 and TRBJ2-3; D may be TRBD2 (6 bases). For the CDR3, the DNA is TGTGCCATCAGTAAAAGAACGGGACTGAACACAGATACGCAGTATTTT. Protein sequence: CAISKRTGLNTDTQYF.